This section outlines one T cell receptor beta chain sequence together with its context. What it binds is not known. This entry belongs to a study of graft-versus-host responses after intestinal transplantation. From germline, CDR1 is MGHRA and CDR2 YSYEKL. The CDR3 contains 16 residues. Trimming pared 4 bases from V and 2 bases from J, leaving 18 bases between. Assay: immunoSEQ multiplex PCR; the TCRdb copy retains only in-frame clones and omits some. The top ten hold 0.2% to 0.25% of the sample, which has fewer than 55,000 clones, approximately 95% seen once. The sample consisted of unstimulated CD8+ T cells sorted from spleen or lymph node cells, taken before transplant. This rearrangement joins TRBV4-1 to TRBJ2-7; D possibly matches TRBD1 or TRBD2 (5 bases each). This TCR derives from a human donor who was the organ donor for an intestinal transplant. The CDR3 reads CASSREEGYFAYEQYF. CDR3 coding DNA: TGCGCCAGCAGCCGCGAAGAGGGGTATTTCGCCTACGAGCAGTACTTC.